One T cell receptor beta chain is described in this entry. The data stem from a study of blood T cell repertoires in COVID-19. Study context: COVID-19 samples from acute and convalescent phases originated in the United States, Italy and Spain.

Enrolled during active infection, Seattle patients were then followed longitudinally. Original processing methods: Reference gene primer amplification gave nucleated cell count estimates. Assay used: immunoSEQ multiplex PCR; TCRdb lists only in-frame clones, some missing. D and trimming were read from the DNA, whereas the V and J calls and clone size are those reported in that table. The table records about 64,000 clones, about 80% of them present only once. Trimming took 0 bases from V and 7 from J, leaving 10 bases between them. From germline, CDR1 is MNHNS and CDR2 SASEGT. There are 14 residues in the CDR3.

This sequence joins TRBV6-1 and TRBJ1-5; a weak D match, TRBD1 (5 bases). This TCR derives from a man between 60 and 75 years old with COVID-19, enrolled during active disease. The sequenced sample consisted of peripheral blood. The CDR3 loop is CASSEAQGSQPQHF. In DNA form, the CDR3 reads TGTGCCAGCAGTGAAGCCCAGGGTTCCCAGCCCCAGCATTTT.